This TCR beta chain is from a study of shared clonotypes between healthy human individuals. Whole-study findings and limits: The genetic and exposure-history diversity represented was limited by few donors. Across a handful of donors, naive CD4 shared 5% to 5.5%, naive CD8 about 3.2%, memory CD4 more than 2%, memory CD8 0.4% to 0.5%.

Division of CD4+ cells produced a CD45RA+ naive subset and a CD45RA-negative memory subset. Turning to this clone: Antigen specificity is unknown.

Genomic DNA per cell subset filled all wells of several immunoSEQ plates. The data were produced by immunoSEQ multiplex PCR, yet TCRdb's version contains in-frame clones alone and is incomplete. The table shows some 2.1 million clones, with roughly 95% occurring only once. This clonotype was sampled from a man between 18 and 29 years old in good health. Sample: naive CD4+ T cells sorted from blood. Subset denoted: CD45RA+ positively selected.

In DNA, the CDR3 is TGTGCCATCACGAAAGGACGGCGGCAGAACACTGAAGCTTTCTTT. Protein sequence: CAITKGRRQNTEAFF. This chain links TRBV28 with TRBJ1-1; D is unresolved. Germline-derived CDR1 and CDR2 are MDHEN and SYDVKM. The CDR3 spans 15 residues. V was trimmed by 10 bases and J by 1 base, leaving 19 bases between them. The full variable domain, in which reference TRBV28 and TRBJ1-1 provide the parts outside the CDR3, is DVKVTQSSRYLVKRTGEKVFLECVQDMDHENMFWYRQDPGLGLRLIYFSYDVKMKEKGDIPEGYSVSREKKERFSLILESASTNQTSMYLCAITKGRRQNTEAFFGQGTRLTVV.